This T cell receptor (beta chain) was obtained from a study of T cells in tumors after PD-1 blockade. J lost 10 bases, V lost 3 bases, and 5 bases had no gene match. The CDR3 consists of 13 residues. Using immunoSEQ multiplex PCR, the repertoire was profiled, and TCRdb retains in-frame clones only, with some absent. This table has 20,000 to 25,000 clones, 78% appearing once. The chain joins TRBV12-3 or TRBV12-4 to TRBJ2-1; the match to TRBD1 covers 8 bases. The sequence derives from a human donor with basal cell carcinoma. The specimen comprised PBMCs, sampled before anti-PD-1 treatment. This chain's CDR3 is CASSFQGAREQFF. The CDR3 DNA is TGTGCCAGCAGTTTTCAGGGGGCTCGGGAGCAGTTCTTC.